This T cell receptor (beta chain) was obtained from a study of T cell responses to AZD1222 COVID-19 vaccine. Study findings and constraints: Females outnumbered males among donors, who were mostly white British; clonal diversity was possibly underestimated. At 160-218 and 743-854, vaccine-associated CD4 TCRs were dominant, and they spanned spike. Close to half of all spike-specific TCRs reportedly target regions of the variants that are unmutated.

Repertoires were generated with immunoSEQ multiplex PCR, while TCRdb's copy carries only in-frame clones and drops some. Counted here are 120,000 to 150,000 clones, more than 80% occurring once; the ten biggest clones make up about 2.7%. Worth noting for this clone: Its antigen remains unknown.

Looked up from germline, CDR1 is LGHNA and CDR2 is YSLEER. This CDR3 region has 16 residues. Trimming cost V 5 bases and J 3 bases, with 16 bases left between them. The clonotype was recovered from an adult in good health. Sequenced here: peripheral blood, sampled on day 0 of AZD1222 vaccination. V and J are TRBV4-3 and TRBJ1-4; the D is unclear. CDR3 loop: CASSAYGRRANEKLFF. The CDR3 DNA is TGCGCCAGCAGCGCGTATGGACGGAGAGCTAATGAAAAACTGTTTTTT.